Here is one T cell receptor beta chain with its context. The data belong to a study of T cell changes during pregnancy in multiple sclerosis. V was pared by 1 base and J by 2 bases, with 9 bases between. Per the germline V gene, CDR1 is SGHDN and CDR2 is FVKESK. The CDR3 covers 14 residues. Some clones are missing from TCRdb's copy, which holds only in-frame ones; the method was immunoSEQ multiplex PCR. This sample carries more than 50,000 clones, 75% to 95% of them seen once, and the ten largest clones take roughly 1.1%. The clonotype comes from a female donor in good health, enrolled as a control in a pregnancy study. The rearrangement uses TRBV14 and TRBJ2-7, with TRBD1 as a possible D gene (5 bases). Source: peripheral blood, taken after pregnancy. CDR3 nucleotides: TGTGCCAGCAGCCAAGCCGCAGGGACCTACGAGCAGTACTTC. It specifies CASSQAAGTYEQYF.